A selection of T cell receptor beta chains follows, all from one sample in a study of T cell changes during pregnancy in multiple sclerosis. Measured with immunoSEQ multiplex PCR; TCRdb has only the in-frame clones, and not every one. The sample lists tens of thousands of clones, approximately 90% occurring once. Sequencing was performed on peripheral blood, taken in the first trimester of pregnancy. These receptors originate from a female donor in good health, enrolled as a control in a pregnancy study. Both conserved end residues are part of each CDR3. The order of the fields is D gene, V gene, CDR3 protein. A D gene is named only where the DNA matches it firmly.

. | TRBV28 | CASSGPGIYEQYF
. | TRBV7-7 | CASSSGLPGETQYF
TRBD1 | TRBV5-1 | CASSERDRGSDTQYF
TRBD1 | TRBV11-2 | CASSSQGAQEETQYF
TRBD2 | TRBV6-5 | CASRWTSENTGELFF
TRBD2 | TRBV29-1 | CSVVLAGVRAGELFF
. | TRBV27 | CASRERGFYGYTF
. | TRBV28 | CASGVGGTIVDEQYF
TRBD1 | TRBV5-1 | CASSSGQGIHFQGGYTF
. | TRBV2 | CASRGGFEAFF
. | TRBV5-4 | CASSLGRGNYGYTF
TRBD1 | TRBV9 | CASSPRDRGAEKLFF
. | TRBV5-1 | CASSFYTGSSEQYF
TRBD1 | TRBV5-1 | CASSFGQGFINEQFF
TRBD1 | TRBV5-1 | CASSQRTGSTAEAFF
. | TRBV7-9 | CASSNPENPEQYF
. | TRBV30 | CAWSEAQETGELFF
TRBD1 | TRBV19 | CASRTGQTEAFF
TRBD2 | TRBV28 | CASVPPGLADQETQYF
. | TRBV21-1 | CASSNGLKPPSSYNEQFF
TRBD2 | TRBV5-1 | CASSFRPAGGTSSYNEQFF
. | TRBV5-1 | CASSLTGGSNQPQHF
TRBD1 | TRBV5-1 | CASSGDREKRPQYF
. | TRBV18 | CASSPDGSRDTQYF
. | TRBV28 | CASSLSKEQYF
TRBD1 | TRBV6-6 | CASSSRQGGAEAFF
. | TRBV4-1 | CASSQDTASGTDTQYF
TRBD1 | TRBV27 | CASSSRTGYSPLHF
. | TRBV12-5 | CASGLVQPTGELFF
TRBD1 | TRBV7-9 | CASSPTGDYGYTF
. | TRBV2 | CASSEGHPLSGANVLTF
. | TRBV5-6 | CASSLHRSSEQFF
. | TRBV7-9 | CASSWGGTNEKLFF
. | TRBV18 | CASSPGAAGNTIYF
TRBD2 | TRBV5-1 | CASSLAGVSTDTQYF
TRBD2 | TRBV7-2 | CASSLRVGTSGYEQYF
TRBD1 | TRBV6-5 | CASSYSDRVNYGYTF
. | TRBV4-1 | CASRQVLGKLFF
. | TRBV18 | CASSPRTANTGELFF
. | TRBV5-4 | CASSRGVNTEAFF
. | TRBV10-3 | CAIWAGSYEQYF
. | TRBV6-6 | CASSYEARGYTF
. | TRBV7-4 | CASSFFNRSPLSIQYF
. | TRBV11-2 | CASSLGARATNEKLFF
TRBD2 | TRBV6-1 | CASSVFSGDSYEQYF
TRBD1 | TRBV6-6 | CASRPQGAGELFF